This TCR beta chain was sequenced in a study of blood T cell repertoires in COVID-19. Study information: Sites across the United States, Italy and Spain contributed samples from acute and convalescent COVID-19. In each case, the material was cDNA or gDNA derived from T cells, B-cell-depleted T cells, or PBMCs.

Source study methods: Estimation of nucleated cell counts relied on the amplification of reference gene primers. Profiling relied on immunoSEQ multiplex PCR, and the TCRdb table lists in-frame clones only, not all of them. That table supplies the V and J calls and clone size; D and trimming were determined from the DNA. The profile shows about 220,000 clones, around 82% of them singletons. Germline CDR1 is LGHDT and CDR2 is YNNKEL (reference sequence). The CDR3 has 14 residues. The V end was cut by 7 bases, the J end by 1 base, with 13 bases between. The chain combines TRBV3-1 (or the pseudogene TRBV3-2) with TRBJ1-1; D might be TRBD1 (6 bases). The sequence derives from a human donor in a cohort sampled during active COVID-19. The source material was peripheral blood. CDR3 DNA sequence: TGTGCCAGCACAGAGGGGGGGGAGAACACTGAAGCTTTCTTT. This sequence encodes CASTEGGENTEAFF.